Following are 8 T cell receptor beta chains from one sample sequenced in a study of OX40 agonist ivuxolimab in advanced cancers. The protocol was immunoSEQ multiplex PCR, while the TCRdb copy is restricted to in-frame clones and leaves out a portion. The sample records about 60,000 clones, 70% to 90% being singletons. The source material was CD4+ or CD8+ T cells sorted from blood, sampled in a trial of the OX40 agonist ivuxolimab. The receptor set was obtained from an adult with an advanced solid tumor such as melanoma, head and neck, liver or kidney cancer.

This chain joins TRBV7-2 and TRBJ1-6; 7 bases are a match to TRBD1. J gave up 10 bases and V 1 base, and 10 bases lay outside the gene matches. The CDR3 is made up of 16 amino acids. In germline, CDR1 is SGHTA, CDR2 FQGNSA. For the CDR3, the DNA is TGTGCCAGCAGCTTAGTTACAGGGGTCCAAATCTCACCCCTCCACTTT. Translated: CASSLVTGVQISPLHF. Full variable domain (rest looked up from reference TRBV7-2 and TRBJ1-6): GAGVSQSPSNKVTEKGKDVELRCDPISGHTALYWYRQSLGQGLEFLIYFQGNSAPDKSGLPSDRFSAERTGGSVSTLTIQRTQQEDSAVYLCASSLVTGVQISPLHFGNGTRLTVT.

The chain recombines TRBV18 with TRBJ2-1; 11 bases map to TRBD1. CDR1 and CDR2 (germline): KGHSH, LQKENI. V gave up 1 base and J gave up 3 bases; unmatched junction bases: 2. CDR3 length: 16 residues. The CDR3 DNA reads as TGTGCCAGCTCACCACGGGACAGGGGGGTCTACAATGAGCAGTTCTTC. Translated: CASSPRDRGVYNEQFF.

The CDR3 DNA reads TGTGCCAGCAGCCACTCAGACAGGGGACTTTACTACGAGCAGTACTTC. Residues: CASSHSDRGLYYEQYF. The chain combines TRBV14 with TRBJ2-7; 8 bases fit TRBD1. V shed 3 bases, J shed 3 bases, and the junction held 10 bases outside the gene matches. The CDR3 is 16 residues long. Per the germline V gene, CDR1 is SGHDN and CDR2 is FVKESK.

The chain joins TRBV4-1 to TRBJ2-7, with no clear D. The CDR3 is 13 residues long. Trimming removed 0 bases from V and 3 bases from J, with 6 bases in between. CDR1 and CDR2 (germline): MGHRA, YSYEKL. CDR3 coding DNA: TGCGCCAGCAGCCAAGAAAGGAGCTACGAGCAGTACTTC. Encoded protein: CASSQERSYEQYF.

This clone was recorded once. This rearrangement joins TRBV10-2 to TRBJ2-5, with D possibly called TRBD1 or TRBD2 (5 bases each). This CDR3 has 14 residues. V lost 2 bases to trimming and J lost 1 base, with 8 bases between them. Per germline, CDR1 WSHSY and CDR2 SAAADI. The CDR3 sequence: CASSERGVQETQYF. In DNA form, the CDR3 reads TGCGCCAGCAGTGAGCGGGGCGTCCAAGAGACCCAGTACTTC.

The chain couples TRBV6-5 to TRBJ1-3, with TRBD1 identical over 8 bases. V lost 6 bases and J lost 2; bases outside the gene matches: 6. Germline CDR1 MNHEY, CDR2 SVGAGI. The CDR3 sequence is 15 residues long. The CDR3 sequence is CASSPPGQAGNTIYF. CDR3 nucleotides: TGTGCCAGCAGCCCTCCGGGACAGGCTGGAAACACCATATATTTT.

This clone showed up just once. V and J are TRBV27 and TRBJ1-2; 8 bases are shared with TRBD1. The CDR3 covers 16 residues. Trimming took 4 bases from V and 8 from J; bases not matched to a gene: 15. CDR1 is MNHEY, CDR2 SMNVEV, per germline (reference sequence). CDR3 protein: CASSSLPADRDRGYTF. The CDR3 DNA is TGTGCCAGCAGTTCCCTCCCGGCGGACAGGGACCGGGGCTACACCTTC.

This rearrangement joins TRBV18 to TRBJ1-1; D is uncertain. Germline values: CDR1 KGHSH, CDR2 LQKENI. The CDR3 contains 15 residues. With 3 bases removed from V and 1 base from J, the gap between germline ends came to 12 bases. The CDR3 DNA is TGTGCCAGCTCACCGGCCGCTCCGGCGAACACTGAAGCTTTCTTT. The encoded protein is CASSPAAPANTEAFF.